Listed here are 6 T cell receptor beta chains from one sample, sequenced in a study of cytomegalovirus exposure and HLA in healthy donors. PCR primers comprised 60 Vbeta and 13 Jbeta primers. Clones were read by immunoSEQ multiplex PCR, and TCRdb kept only the in-frame ones, dropping some. Of approximately 190,000 clones listed, about four fifths are singletons. The sequenced material came from PBMCs. The receptors were sampled from a woman aged 25 to 39 in good health and CMV-seropositive.

This clone is a singleton in its sample. V usage is TRBV4-1 and J usage is TRBJ2-3; D uncertain. Trimming shortened V by 5 bases and J by 2 bases, and 5 bases separated the two germline ends. CDR1 and CDR2 from the germline V gene are MGHRA and YSYEKL. The CDR3 sequence is 12 residues long. CDR3 sequence: CASSATTDTQYF. The CDR3 coding sequence is TGCGCCAGCAGCGCTACCACAGATACGCAGTATTTT.

This clone was found a few times. The chain employs TRBV5-5 and TRBJ1-2; TRBD1 matches 12 bases. CDR1 SGHKS and CDR2 YYEKEE come from the germline V gene (reference sequence). This CDR3 is built from 17 residues. V gave up 3 bases and J gave up 7 bases; unmatched junction bases: 13. The DNA for the CDR3 is TGTGCCAGCAGCTCCATCCGGGACAGGGGGCGCAGGAGTGGCTACACCTTC. Amino acids: CASSSIRDRGRRSGYTF.

This sequence joins TRBV4-2 and TRBJ2-3, with D perhaps TRBD2 (6 bases). Trimming left V 0 bases short and J 6 bases short, with 13 bases between. The germline V gene has CDR1 LGHNA and CDR2 YNFKEQ. The CDR3 totals 15 residues. For the CDR3, the DNA is TGTGCCAGCAGCCAAGAGGGGGGTTCGGGGGATACGCAGTATTTT. Translated: CASSQEGGSGDTQYF.

The count of this clone is one. The chain joins TRBV6-1 to TRBJ1-2, with 8 positions matching TRBD1. V was clipped by 6 bases and J by 2 bases; unmatched bases: 8. This CDR3 has 15 amino acids. Germline loops: CDR1 MNHNS, CDR2 SASEGT. The chain's CDR3 is CASSDRGYSNYGYTF. The CDR3 DNA follows: TGTGCCAGCAGCGACAGGGGCTATTCCAACTATGGCTACACCTTC.

The chain carries TRBV7-8 and TRBJ1-5; D may be TRBD1 (6 bases). In germline, CDR1 is SGHVS, CDR2 FQNEAQ. Trimming took 1 base from V and 6 from J, leaving 31 bases between them. The CDR3 spans 21 residues. The chain's CDR3 is CASSLDRDVRSSNSLGQPQHF. The CDR3 bases are TGTGCCAGCAGCTTAGACAGGGACGTACGTAGCTCCAACAGTCTAGGTCAGCCCCAGCATTTT.

This clone is a singleton in its sample. The chain recombines TRBV28 with TRBJ2-3; 16 positions match TRBD2. The ends lost 5 bases at V and 8 bases at J; junction bases unmatched: 4. CDR1 and CDR2 from the germline V gene are MDHEN and SYDVKM. The CDR3 sequence is 15 residues long. The CDR3 loop is CASSPGTSGRVTQYF. CDR3 bases: TGTGCCAGCAGTCCCGGGACTAGCGGGAGGGTTACGCAGTATTTT. The full variable domain, in which reference TRBV28 and TRBJ2-3 provide the parts outside the CDR3, is DVKVTQSSRYLVKRTGEKVFLECVQDMDHENMFWYRQDPGLGLRLIYFSYDVKMKEKGDIPEGYSVSREKKERFSLILESASTNQTSMYLCASSPGTSGRVTQYFGPGTRLTVL.